This is a list of T cell receptor beta chains from one sample in a study of cytotoxic CD8 clonotypes in ibrutinib-treated CLL. The repertoire was sequenced with immunoSEQ multiplex PCR; TCRdb's copy has only in-frame clones and lacks some. The sample lists under 300,000 clones, 76% occurring once. The sequencing used PBMCs, collected at disease progression, from a patient treated with ibrutinib. The receptors were sampled from a human donor with chronic lymphocytic leukemia. The CDR3 runs from the conserved cysteine through the conserved F or W. D genes are given only for firm matches. Clone size is shown for a subset of rows, as once, few, many or a class of expanded clone.

. | TRBJ2-2 | TRBV13 | . | TGTGCCAGCTCTTTTGGCACCGGGGAGCTGTTTTTT | CASSFGTGELFF
. | TRBJ2-1 | TRBV12-5 | . | TGTGCTAGTGGTTTTAAGATGGGCGGGTTGTTCTTC | CASGFKMGGLFF
TRBD1 | TRBJ1-2 | TRBV18 | . | TGTGCCAGCTCACCCGTGACAGGGGCTCAGCTTTATGGCTACACCTTC | CASSPVTGAQLYGYTF
. | TRBJ2-7 | TRBV10-1 | . | TGCGCCAGCAGTGAGTGGCAAATTGGGGCCGCGGGGGAGCAGTACTTC | CASSEWQIGAAGEQYF
. | TRBJ2-7 | TRBV7-2 | . | TGTGCCAGCAGCCCGTCCCCGCGCGAGCAGTACTTC | CASSPSPREQYF
. | TRBJ2-7 | TRBV5-1 | . | TGCGCCAGCAGCAGGGACTGGAGAAGTTACGAGCAGTACTTC | CASSRDWRSYEQYF
TRBD1 | TRBJ1-2 | TRBV15 | . | TGTGCCACCAGCAGAGTACGGGACAGCCCCTACACCTTC | CATSRVRDSPYTF
. | TRBJ1-2 | TRBV5-1 | . | TGCGCCAGCAGCTCCCAAGGGGGAAACGGCTACACCTTC | CASSSQGGNGYTF
. | TRBJ2-2 | TRBV29-1 | . | TGCAGCGTTTATCCGGGGCGCGCGAACACCGGGGAGCTGTTTTTT | CSVYPGRANTGELFF
. | TRBJ1-3 | TRBV15 | . | TGTGCCACCAGCAGAGATCGGGCAACTGGAAACACCATATATTTT | CATSRDRATGNTIYF
. | TRBJ2-3 | TRBV27 | . | TGTGCCAGCAGTTTGTCCCCAGTGAGCGGAATCACAGATACGCAGTATTTT | CASSLSPVSGITDTQYF
TRBD1 | TRBJ2-7 | TRBV5-1 | . | TGCGCCAGCAGCTTGGGTCCCGGTGCCGGGACAGTACCCTACGAGCAGTACTTC | CASSLGPGAGTVPYEQYF
. | TRBJ2-7 | TRBV5-4 | once | TGTGCCAGCAGCCCTGCCTTCTCCTACGAGCAGTACTTC | CASSPAFSYEQYF
. | TRBJ1-2 | TRBV7-2 | . | TGTGCCAGCAGCTTTAGGGACGGACGGATGGATGGCTACACCTTC | CASSFRDGRMDGYTF
. | TRBJ1-6 | TRBV28 | . | TGTGCCAGCAGTTTTTATGGTATCGACTATAATTCACCCCTCCACTTT | CASSFYGIDYNSPLHF
TRBD1 | TRBJ1-2 | TRBV7-8 | . | TGTGCCAGCAGCCCGCGGGGACAGGGGAACTATGGCTACACCTTC | CASSPRGQGNYGYTF
TRBD2 | TRBJ2-5 | TRBV12-5 | . | TGTGCTAGTGCCCCTGGGGGACTAGCGGGAATAAGGCAAGAGACCCAGTACTTC | CASAPGGLAGIRQETQYF
TRBD1 | TRBJ2-6 | TRBV9 | . | TGTGCCAGCAGCCGCGGACAGGGTGGTATTGGGGCCAACGTCCTGACTTTC | CASSRGQGGIGANVLTF
. | TRBJ1-4 | TRBV6-5 | . | TGTGCCAGCAGCCTCCTCGGGGGACCTAATGAAAAACTGTTTTTT | CASSLLGGPNEKLFF
. | TRBJ2-3 | TRBV5-4 | . | TGTGCCAGCAGCTTACCTTCCGGGGCAGATACGCAGTATTTT | CASSLPSGADTQYF
. | TRBJ1-2 | TRBV29-1 | few | TGCAGCGTTGAGGGAATCTATGGCTACACCTTC | CSVEGIYGYTF
. | TRBJ2-7 | TRBV6-1 | . | TGTGCCAGCAGTCGGGACTTCGTGGGGGAGCAGTACTTC | CASSRDFVGEQYF